The present TCR beta chain was sequenced within a study of read filtering for tumor transcriptome and immune sequencing. In the study overall: Under 10 patients were R-ISS I, some 15 were R-ISS II, roughly seven were R-ISS III. After DNase treatment, RNA was made into whole-transcriptome libraries.

General study points: The CD138-negative fraction was mixed bone marrow immune cells, not pure T cells.

This library used around 0.4 ug RNA and molecular barcoded adaptors spanning alpha/delta and beta/gamma chains. In TCRdb, the reads were re-called with MiXCR into one record per CDR3 protein. Seen here are 60,000 to 80,000 distinct CDR3 sequences, approximately 15% observed once, and the top ten hold approximately 47%. This CDR3 has 12 amino acids. The ends were cut back, 4 bases at V and 5 bases at J, with 12 bases in the middle. Per germline, CDR1 SQVTM and CDR2 ANQGSEA. A remark on this clonotype: Its antigen is unidentified. The missing conserved phenylalanine or tryptophan at the end of this CDR3 makes a read error likely.

V gene TRBV29-1 combines with J gene TRBJ2-7; possibly TRBD1 for D (5 bases). The sample consisted of a population of CD138-negative cells sorted from bone marrow. This clonotype originated in a donor over 35 with multiple myeloma. The CDR3 loop reads CSVAQGRNEQYS. The CDR3 bases are TGCAGCGTTGCCCAGGGCAGAAACGAGCAGTACTCC.